A selection of T cell receptor beta chains follows, all from one sample in a study of blood T cell repertoires in COVID-19. Sequencing used immunoSEQ multiplex PCR; TCRdb keeps in-frame clones, though not all of them. Counted here are more than 75,000 clones, 70% to 90% occurring once; the ten biggest clones make up about 14%. Input material: peripheral blood. These receptors originate from a woman between 65 and 79 years old with acute or convalescent COVID-19. Both conserved end residues are part of each CDR3. D genes are given only for firm matches. A clone size is listed for some rows: how often the clone was seen (once, few, many), or a class if it is expanded.

TRBV19	-	-	TRBJ2-3	TGTGCCAGTGGGGGGGCGGCCCTTTTCGGTACAGATACGCAGTATTTT	CASGGAALFGTDTQYF
TRBV5-8	-	-	TRBJ1-5	TGTGCCAGCAGCTTGGGGCAGGTTAGCAATCAGCCCCAGCATTTT	CASSLGQVSNQPQHF
TRBV29-1	-	-	TRBJ1-1	TGCAGCGCCCGTTCCAGGACAGTTCAAGCTTTCTTT	CSARSRTVQAFF
TRBV4-3	-	-	TRBJ2-1	TGCGCCAGCAGCCAAGATCTACCCTATCGGGATGAGCAGTTCTTC	CASSQDLPYRDEQFF
TRBV6-2/TRBV6-3	TRBD2	-	TRBJ2-3	TGTGCCAGCAGTTACCCGACTAGCGGGGGCACAGATACGCAGTATTTT	CASSYPTSGGTDTQYF
TRBV12-3/TRBV12-4	TRBD1	-	TRBJ1-3	TGTGCCAGCAGTTCCGCGGGGACAGACACCATATATTTT	CASSSAGTDTIYF
TRBV11-2	-	-	TRBJ2-3	TGTGCCAGCAGCTTAACTGATACTAGCACAGATACGCAGTATTTT	CASSLTDTSTDTQYF
TRBV19	-	-	TRBJ2-4	TGTGCCAGTAGTTCCCCGACGGGGTTTTTGAACATTCAGTACTTC	CASSSPTGFLNIQYF
TRBV5-4	TRBD1	few	TRBJ2-5	TGTGCCAGCAGCTTGGGAGGGACAGGGAGTGAGACCCAGTACTTC	CASSLGGTGSETQYF
TRBV28	-	-	TRBJ1-2	TGTGCCAGCAGTTTAGTGGCAACCAACTATGGCTACACCTTC	CASSLVATNYGYTF
TRBV29-1	TRBD1	-	TRBJ1-5	TGCAGCGTAAGACAGGGTGGCAATCAGCCCCAGCATTTT	CSVRQGGNQPQHF
TRBV5-1	TRBD2	-	TRBJ2-5	TGCGCCAGCAGCTTGGCCCCTAGCGGCTCTCAAGAGACCCAGTACTTC	CASSLAPSGSQETQYF
TRBV3-1/TRBV3-2	TRBD2	-	TRBJ2-4	TGTGCCAGCAGCCAGACTAGCGGGGGATTAGGCAAAAACATTCAGTACTTC	CASSQTSGGLGKNIQYF
TRBV3-1/TRBV3-2	-	-	TRBJ2-1	TGTGCCAGCAGCCAAGGGACGGGGGGCGCTGGGAATGAGCAGTTCTTC	CASSQGTGGAGNEQFF
TRBV6-1	-	-	TRBJ1-3	TGTGCCAGCAGTGAAGGCCAGTCCGGAAACACCATATATTTT	CASSEGQSGNTIYF
TRBV7-2	-	-	TRBJ1-2	TGTGCCAGCAGCCTCAATGGGGGCGACTATGGCTACACCTTC	CASSLNGGDYGYTF
TRBV2	TRBD1	-	TRBJ2-1	TGTGCCAGCAGAGACCGGACAGGGACCTACAATGAGCAGTTCTTC	CASRDRTGTYNEQFF
TRBV11-2	TRBD2	few	TRBJ2-1	TGTGCCAGCTCCCTCCGGGGGAGCGGGACGAACAATGAGCAGTTCTTC	CASSLRGSGTNNEQFF
TRBV21-1	-	-	TRBJ1-2	TGTGCCAGCAGCAAACCCCACAGGGTAGGGTATGGCTACACCTTC	CASSKPHRVGYGYTF
TRBV3-1/TRBV3-2	-	-	TRBJ2-1	TGTGCCAGCAGCCAAGAGCGAGGGAGAAGACAACCAAAGAACAATGAGCAGTTCTTC	CASSQERGRRQPKNNEQFF
TRBV6-5	-	-	TRBJ2-1	TGTGCCACTCAACAGGGAAGAACCTACAATGAGCAGTTCTTC	CATQQGRTYNEQFF
TRBV9	TRBD1	-	TRBJ1-3	TGTGCCAGCAGCGCACAGGGGGGCTCTGGAAACACCATATATTTT	CASSAQGGSGNTIYF